This T cell receptor (beta chain) was sequenced for a study of graft-versus-host responses after intestinal transplantation. About the study: The study gave all recipients anti-thymocyte globulin induction, then tacrolimus and steroids for approximately three years. Notes on the study in general: An association linked early post-transplant HvG declines with peak circulating GvH clone levels. When patients had graft-donor T cell macrochimerism, their allografts held high graft-versus-host to host-versus-graft clonal ratios.

Sequencing used immunoSEQ multiplex PCR; TCRdb keeps in-frame clones, though not all of them. The sample includes tens of thousands of clones, about 93% of them seen just once. The CDR3 totals 18 residues. Of note for this clone: Its target is not known.

This material consisted of PBMCs, taken approximately 740 days after a first intestinal transplant, on the day of a second. The sequence derives from a human patient who received an intestinal transplant, so some T cells may come from the graft donor. This rearrangement joins TRBV21-1 to TRBJ2-7; whether TRBD2, the table's D call, matches the DNA was not checked. TRBV21-1 is marked as a pseudogene. The CDR3: CASSKGLAGGPESYEQYF. Written as DNA, the CDR3 is TGTGCCAGCAGCAAGGGACTAGCGGGAGGGCCTGAATCCTACGAGCAGTACTTC.